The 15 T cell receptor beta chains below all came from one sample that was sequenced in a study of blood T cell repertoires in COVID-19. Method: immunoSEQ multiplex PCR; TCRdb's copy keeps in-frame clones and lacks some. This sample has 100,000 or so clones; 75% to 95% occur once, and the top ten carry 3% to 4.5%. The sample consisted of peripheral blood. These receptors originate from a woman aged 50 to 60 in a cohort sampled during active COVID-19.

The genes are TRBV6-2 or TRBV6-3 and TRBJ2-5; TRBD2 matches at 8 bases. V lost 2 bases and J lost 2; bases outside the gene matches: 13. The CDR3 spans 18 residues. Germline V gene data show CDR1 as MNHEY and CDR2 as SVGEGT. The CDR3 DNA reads TGTGCCAGCAGTTACCCTCGAGCCACTAGCGGTCAACAAGAGACCCAGTACTTC. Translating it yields CASSYPRATSGQQETQYF.

DNA of the CDR3: TGTGCCAGCAGCTTCGGAAGGGGACTAGCGGGAGTCGATGAGCAGTTCTTC. This gives the protein CASSFGRGLAGVDEQFF. V is TRBV7-9 and J is TRBJ2-1; TRBD2 matches 14 bases. In germline, CDR1 is SEHNR, CDR2 FQNEAQ (reference sequence). V gave up 3 bases and J gave up 8 bases; unmatched junction bases: 9. CDR3 size: 17 residues.

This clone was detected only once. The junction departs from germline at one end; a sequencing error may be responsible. CDR3 loop: CASSLGGTGGQETQYF. CDR3 nucleotide sequence: TGTGCTAGCAGCTTAGGCGGGACAGGGGGCCAAGAGACCCAGTACTTC. The chain uses TRBV7-7 and TRBJ2-5, with 11 bases identical to TRBD1. This CDR3 region has 16 residues. The V gene's germline CDR1 is SSHAT and CDR2 FNYEAQ (reference sequence).

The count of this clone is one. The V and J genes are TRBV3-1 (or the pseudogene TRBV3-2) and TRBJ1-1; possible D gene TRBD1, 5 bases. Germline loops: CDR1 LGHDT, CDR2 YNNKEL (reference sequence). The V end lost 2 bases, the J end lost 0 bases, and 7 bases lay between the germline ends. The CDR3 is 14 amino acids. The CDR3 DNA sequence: TGTGCCAGCAGCCAAACAGGAATGAACACTGAAGCTTTCTTT. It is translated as CASSQTGMNTEAFF.

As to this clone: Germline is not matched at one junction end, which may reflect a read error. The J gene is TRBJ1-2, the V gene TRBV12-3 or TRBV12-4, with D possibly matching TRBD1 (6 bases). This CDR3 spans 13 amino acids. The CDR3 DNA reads TGTGCCAGCAGCTTAGAAGACAGGTATGGCTACACCTTC. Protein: CASSLEDRYGYTF.

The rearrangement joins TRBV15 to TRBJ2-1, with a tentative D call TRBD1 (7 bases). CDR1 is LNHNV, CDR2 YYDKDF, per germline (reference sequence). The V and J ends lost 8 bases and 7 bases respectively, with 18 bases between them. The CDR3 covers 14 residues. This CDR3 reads CATGAGQRENEQFF. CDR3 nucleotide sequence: TGTGCCACCGGGGCGGGACAGAGAGAGAATGAGCAGTTCTTC.

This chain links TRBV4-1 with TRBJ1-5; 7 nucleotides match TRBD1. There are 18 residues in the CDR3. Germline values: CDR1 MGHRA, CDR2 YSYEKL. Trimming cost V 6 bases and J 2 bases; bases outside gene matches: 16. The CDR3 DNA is TGCGCCAGCAGTCCATCACCTAGGACAGGTATGGGCAATCAGCCCCAGCATTTT. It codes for CASSPSPRTGMGNQPQHF.

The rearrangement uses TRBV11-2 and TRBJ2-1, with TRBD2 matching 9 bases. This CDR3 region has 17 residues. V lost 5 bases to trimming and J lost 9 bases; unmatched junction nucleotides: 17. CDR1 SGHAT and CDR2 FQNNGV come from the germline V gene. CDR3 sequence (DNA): TGTGCCAGCAGCCCCTCCCCGGTGGCGGGGGGGCTGGGTGAGCAGTTCTTC. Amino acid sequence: CASSPSPVAGGLGEQFF.

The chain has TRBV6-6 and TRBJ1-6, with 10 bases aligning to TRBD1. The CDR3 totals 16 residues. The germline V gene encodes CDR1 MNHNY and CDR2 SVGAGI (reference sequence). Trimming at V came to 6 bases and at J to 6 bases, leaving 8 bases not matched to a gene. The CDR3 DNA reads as TGTGCCAGCAGCTTCGACCGGGACAGGGGTAATTCACCCCTCCACTTT. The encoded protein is CASSFDRDRGNSPLHF.

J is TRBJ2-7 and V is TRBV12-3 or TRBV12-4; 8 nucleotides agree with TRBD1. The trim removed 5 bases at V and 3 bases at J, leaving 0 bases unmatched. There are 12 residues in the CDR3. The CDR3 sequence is CASSGQGYEQYF. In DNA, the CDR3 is TGTGCCAGCAGTGGACAGGGCTACGAGCAGTACTTC.

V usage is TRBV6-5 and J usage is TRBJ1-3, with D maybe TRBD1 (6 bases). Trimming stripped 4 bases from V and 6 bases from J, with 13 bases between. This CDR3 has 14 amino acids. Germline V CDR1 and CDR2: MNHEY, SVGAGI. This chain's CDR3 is CASSLRGTENTIYF. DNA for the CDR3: TGTGCCAGCAGTTTGAGGGGGACGGAAAACACCATATATTTT.

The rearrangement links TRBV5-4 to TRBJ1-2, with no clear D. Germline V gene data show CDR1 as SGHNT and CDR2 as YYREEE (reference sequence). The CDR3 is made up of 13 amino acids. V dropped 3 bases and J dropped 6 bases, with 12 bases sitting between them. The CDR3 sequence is CASSYPPKNGYTF. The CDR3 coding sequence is TGTGCCAGCAGCTATCCCCCTAAAAATGGCTACACCTTC.

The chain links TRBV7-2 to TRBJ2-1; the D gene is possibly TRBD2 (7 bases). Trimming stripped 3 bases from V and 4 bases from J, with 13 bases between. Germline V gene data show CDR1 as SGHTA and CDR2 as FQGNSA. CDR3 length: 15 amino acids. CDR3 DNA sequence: TGTGCCAGCAGCTTTGGGGGGGACACTTACAATGAGCAGTTCTTC. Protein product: CASSFGGDTYNEQFF.

The CDR3 nucleotides are TGTGCCAGCAGTGATTTCCCCGGCGGAGAGGGCACAGATACGCAGTATTTT. Amino acid sequence: CASSDFPGGEGTDTQYF. J is TRBJ2-3 and V is TRBV2, with D hard to call. The germline V gene encodes CDR1 SNHLY and CDR2 FYNNEI. Trimming took off 3 bases at V and 1 base at J, with 17 bases between the two ends. This CDR3 contains 17 residues.

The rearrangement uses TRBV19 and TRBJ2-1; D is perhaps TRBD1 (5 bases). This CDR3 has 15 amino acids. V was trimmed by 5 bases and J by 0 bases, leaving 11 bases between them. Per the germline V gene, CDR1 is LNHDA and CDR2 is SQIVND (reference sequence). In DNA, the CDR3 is TGTGCCAGTAGTGCCCAGGGTGGCTCCTACAATGAGCAGTTCTTC. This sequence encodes CASSAQGGSYNEQFF.